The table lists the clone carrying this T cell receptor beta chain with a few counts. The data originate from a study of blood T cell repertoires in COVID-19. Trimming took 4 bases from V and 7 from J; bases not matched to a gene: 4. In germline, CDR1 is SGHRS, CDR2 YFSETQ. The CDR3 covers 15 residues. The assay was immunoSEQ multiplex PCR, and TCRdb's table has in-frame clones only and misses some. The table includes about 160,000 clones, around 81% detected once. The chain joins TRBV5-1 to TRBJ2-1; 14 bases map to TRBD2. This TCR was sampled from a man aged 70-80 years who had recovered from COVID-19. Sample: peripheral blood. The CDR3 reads CASSTTSGRENEQFF. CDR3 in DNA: TGCGCCAGCAGCACGACTAGCGGGAGGGAAAATGAGCAGTTCTTC. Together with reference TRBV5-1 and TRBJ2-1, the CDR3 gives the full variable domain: KAGVTQTPRYLIKTRGQQVTLSCSPISGHRSVSWYQQTPGQGLQFLFEYFSETQRNKGNFPGRFSGRQFSNSRSEMNVSTLELGDSALYLCASSTTSGRENEQFFGPGTRLTVL.